This TCR beta chain originates from a study of shared clonotypes between healthy human individuals. General study points: Clonotype sharing among donors likely depends on sequencing depth.

Each of the donors was a healthy adult who was HIV-negative and had not had a recent acute infection or vaccination. The split of CD4+ cells yielded CD45RA+ naive and CD45RA-negative memory subsets. The table lists this clone with a few counts. Its antigen is currently unknown. Replicate PCRs for sorted subsets used around 200 ng DNA; this equaled tens of thousands of T cell genomes. Sequencing was performed with immunoSEQ multiplex PCR; in TCRdb, only in-frame clones are kept and a portion is missing. The sample lists roughly 2.2 million clones, roughly 93% occurring once. V lost 5 bases and J 5 bases, leaving 18 bases between the germline ends. The CDR3 runs to 15 residues. The germline V gene encodes CDR1 MGHRA and CDR2 YSYEKL.

The chain employs TRBV4-1 and TRBJ1-2; TRBD1 might be the D (6 bases). Source material: naive CD4+ T cells from PBMCs. Regarding subset: CD45RA+ positively selected. The sequence was collected from a man between 18 and 29 years old in good health. Some clones in this sample may be carry-over from other donors' samples. CDR3: CASSYAGRGTYGYTF. The DNA for the CDR3 is TGCGCCAGCAGCTATGCAGGGAGGGGGACATATGGCTACACCTTC.